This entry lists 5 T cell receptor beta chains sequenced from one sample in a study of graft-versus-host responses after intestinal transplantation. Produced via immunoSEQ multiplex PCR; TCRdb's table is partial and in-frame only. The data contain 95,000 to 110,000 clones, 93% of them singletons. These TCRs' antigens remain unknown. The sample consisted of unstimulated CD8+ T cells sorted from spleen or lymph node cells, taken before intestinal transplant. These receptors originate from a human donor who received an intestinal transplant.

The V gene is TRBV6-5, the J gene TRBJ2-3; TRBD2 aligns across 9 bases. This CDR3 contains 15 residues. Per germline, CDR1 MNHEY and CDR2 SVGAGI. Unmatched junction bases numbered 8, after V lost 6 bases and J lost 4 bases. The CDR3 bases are TGTGCCAGCAGCCAAGCGGGGGGCAGGGCAGATACGCAGTATTTT. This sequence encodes CASSQAGGRADTQYF.

This CDR3 is CASSLVPSGGYNEQFF. CDR3 bases: TGTGCCAGCAGCTTAGTCCCGAGCGGGGGTTACAATGAGCAGTTCTTC. V and J are TRBV7-2 and TRBJ2-1; 8 positions match TRBD2. V lost 1 base and J lost 4; bases outside the gene matches: 6. CDR3 size: 16 residues. Per germline, CDR1 SGHTA and CDR2 FQGNSA.

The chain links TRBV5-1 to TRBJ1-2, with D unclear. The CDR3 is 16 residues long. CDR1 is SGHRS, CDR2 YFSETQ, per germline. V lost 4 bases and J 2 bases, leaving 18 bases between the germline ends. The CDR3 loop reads CASSPQEGLANYGYTF. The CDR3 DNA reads TGCGCCAGCAGCCCCCAGGAAGGGTTGGCAAACTATGGCTACACCTTC.

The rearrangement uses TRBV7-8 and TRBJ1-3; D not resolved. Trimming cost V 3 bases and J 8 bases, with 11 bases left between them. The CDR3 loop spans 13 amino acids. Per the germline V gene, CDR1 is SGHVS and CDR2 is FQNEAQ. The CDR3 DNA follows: TGTGCCAGCAGCTTTTTTCCGGGCGACACCATATATTTT. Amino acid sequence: CASSFFPGDTIYF.

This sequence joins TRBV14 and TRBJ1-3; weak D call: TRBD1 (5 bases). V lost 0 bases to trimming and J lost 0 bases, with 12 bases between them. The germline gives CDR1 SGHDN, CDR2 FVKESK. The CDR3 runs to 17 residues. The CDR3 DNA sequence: TGTGCCAGCAGCCAAGATATCAGGACATACTCTGGAAACACCATATATTTT. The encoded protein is CASSQDIRTYSGNTIYF. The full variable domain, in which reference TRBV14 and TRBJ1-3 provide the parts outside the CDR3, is EAGVTQFPSHSVIEKGQTVTLRCDPISGHDNLYWYRRVMGKEIKFLLHFVKESKQDESGMPNNRFLAERTGGTYSTLKVQPAELEDSGVYFCASSQDIRTYSGNTIYFGEGSWLTVV.